This TCR beta chain appears in the sequencing data of a study of response to subunit inactivated influenza vaccine. General observations from the study: Researchers suggested that each seasonal influenza vaccination recruits few new T cells.

This clonotype was seen a few times. Antigen unknown. The CDR3 extends over 14 amino acids. Germline CDR1 reads DFQATT; CDR2 reads SNEGSKA (reference sequence). With 6 bases removed from V and 6 bases from J, the gap between germline ends came to 19 bases. A single record per CDR3 protein comes from TCRdb applying MiXCR to the RT-PCR reads. The data show approximately 530,000 distinct CDR3 sequences, under 15% seen once. The sequence came from a man aged 45-60 years who received an inactivated influenza vaccine. The starting material was PBMCs from blood, obtained roughly 47 days after vaccination. The chain couples TRBV20-1 to TRBJ2-3; D may be TRBD1 (6 bases). For the CDR3, the DNA is TGCAGTGCCCTTACAGGGAGAGGGTCCGATACGCAGTATTTT. The encoded protein is CSALTGRGSDTQYF.